Presented here are 8 T cell receptor beta chains from one specimen sequenced in a study of CXCR3-negative and CXCR3-positive naive CD8 T cells. Through 5' RACE with UMI labels, the TRB cDNA libraries were prepared. TCRdb re-called the 5' RACE reads and catalogs CDR3 proteins one per entry, DNA excluded. Recorded for this sample: about 48,000 distinct CDR3 sequences. Sample: memory CD8+ T cells from blood. Every receptor here comes from a human donor in good health. Some clones in this sample may be carry-over from other donors' samples.

V is TRBV29-1 and J is TRBJ2-7; TCRdb's D call of TRBD2 is untestable without DNA. The CDR3 loop spans 14 amino acids. Germline CDR1 reads SQVTM; CDR2 reads ANQGSEA. Here the CDR3 reads CSVELAGRNYEQYF.

The genes are TRBV29-1 and TRBJ2-3; the D gene TCRdb calls, TRBD2, cannot be checked with no DNA. CDR1 is SQVTM, CDR2 ANQGSEA, per germline. CDR3 length: 16 amino acids. The CDR3 reads CSVEGREGRITDTQYF.

The V call is TRBV9, the J call TRBJ2-1. Per the germline V gene, CDR1 is SGDLS and CDR2 is YYNGEE. CDR3 size: 14 residues. This CDR3 is CASSPWSSYNEQFF.

The chain's CDR3 is CAISTTGTGTEGAKNIQYF. The chain carries TRBV10-3 and TRBJ2-4; lacking DNA, the TRBD1 call made by TCRdb goes unchecked. The CDR3 runs to 19 residues. The V gene's germline CDR1 is ENHRY and CDR2 SYGVKD.

The chain combines TRBV29-1 with TRBJ1-1; absent DNA, TCRdb's TRBD1 call cannot be checked. Per the germline V gene, CDR1 is SQVTM and CDR2 is ANQGSEA. The CDR3 has 13 residues. The chain's CDR3 is CSVEVGGFTEAFF.

V and J are TRBV7-3 and TRBJ2-3; there is no DNA to check the TCRdb D call of TRBD2. The CDR3 has 15 amino acids. Germline V CDR1 and CDR2: SGHTA, FQGTGA. The CDR3 here is CASSLRVLGSDTQYF.

V usage is TRBV29-1 and J usage is TRBJ2-7; TCRdb's assignment of TRBD1 cannot be checked, as there is no DNA. This CDR3 spans 12 amino acids. Germline V lookup: CDR1 SQVTM, CDR2 ANQGSEA. The CDR3 region is CSAWTGIHEQYF.

The genes are TRBV19 and TRBJ2-7; TCRdb gives TRBD2 as the D gene, but with no DNA this cannot be confirmed. This CDR3 has 15 residues. The germline V gene has CDR1 LNHDA and CDR2 SQIVND (reference sequence). CDR3 in amino acids: CASSSGLAATYEQYF. The entire variable domain, with the rest obtained from reference TRBV19 and TRBJ2-7, is as follows: DGGITQSPKYLFRKEGQNVTLSCEQNLNHDAMYWYRQDPGQGLRLIYYSQIVNDFQKGDIAEGYSVSREKKESFPLTVTSAQKNPTAFYLCASSSGLAATYEQYFGPGTRLTVT.